This entry is about one TCR beta chain. The antigen it binds to is not known. No clone much larger than this one lies a single base away; base qualities are absent. Trimming costs V 6 bases and J 0 bases, and their ends lie 12 bases apart. Measured from the cysteine to the phenylalanine, the CDR3 is 14 residues long. Solely the CDR3 DNA is kept, with 42 bases framed from the first base. The germline V gene gives CDR1 as MNHEY and CDR2 as SVGAGI. The data are from a study of Graves' ophthalmopathy and Graves' hyperthyroidism (dated by TCRdb to 2017 to 2018). Background for the entire study: Hyperthyroidism was defined as stable when no progression to ophthalmopathy occurred within 18 months of follow-up. To tell Graves' ophthalmopathy apart from Graves' hyperthyroidism, and to predict which patients would progress to ophthalmopathy, the study relied on TCR beta repertoire signatures. In total, approximately 130 blood samples were TCR-sequenced: under 45 ophthalmopathy, 75 hyperthyroidism and some 17 hyperthyroidism-to-ophthalmopathy patients. To explore V-J signatures that separate ophthalmopathy from hyperthyroidism, a discovery set of 100 patients was enrolled, consisting of approximately 44 with ophthalmopathy and about 60 with stable hyperthyroidism. An independent validation cohort comprised 18 hyperthyroidism patients and some 16 patients who later progressed from hyperthyroidism to ophthalmopathy. T-cell repertoires of thyroid tissue and blood were compared in several hyperthyroidism patients. Following sample collection, hyperthyroidism patients were given methimazole at a starting dose of 30 mg daily, and ophthalmopathy patients were given high-dose intravenous methylprednisolone. The research as a whole found: Sample size was not predetermined statistically, and investigators were not blinded to group allocation. In cross-validation, the 13-signature model distinguished ophthalmopathy from stable hyperthyroidism with about 90% sensitivity and 81% to 82% specificity, while in the test set the corresponding values were 80% and 75%. Among expanded thyroid clonotypes with frequency above 0.001, most also showed up in blood, which suggests that blood repertoires may reflect the thyroid immune response. In validation, the model predicted ophthalmopathy progression with 70.59% sensitivity and roughly 72% specificity; roughly eleven predicted patients were CT-confirmed with GO in a median of approximately six months.

The hyperthyroidism patients were 18 to 65 years old and newly diagnosed, with a disease duration of less than 2 months. Patients with other autoimmune diseases, uncontrolled infections, pregnancy or lactation were excluded from the study. Clinical symptoms, serum thyroxine, TRAb, thyroid ultrasound and orbital computed tomography formed the basis of the diagnosis. Total RNA was extracted using Trizol reagent, and RNA quality was checked on an Agilent 2100 Bioanalyzer. For repertoire sequencing, TCR beta CDR3 regions were amplified from RNA transcripts. HTBI primers and the Qiagen OneStep RT-PCR kit were used in a first-round RT-PCR, which was followed by a second-round multiplex PCR, size selection and purification. Libraries were sequenced paired-end with 100 bp reads on an Illumina HiSeq2000. On the study's bioinformatics: SOAPnuke was used to process the reads, throwing out any read that had adapters, had uncalled bases, had a mean Phred below 15, or lacked an exact constant-primer or identifier match. High-quality paired reads were merged with COPE v1.2.5. Each unique nucleotide sequence was defined as a clonotype, and clonotypes were aligned to IMGT TRB V, D and J references with MiTCR v1.1. The analysis was limited to V-J combinations with a frequency above 0.0001, which together covered approximately 99% of repertoires. For each V-J combination, a TCR clonal expansion and chaos score was defined as the ratio of F50 clonal expansion to chaos observed in the TCRdist matrix. Welch's t-statistics and random forest were used to reduce the features to around 13 V-J combinations, which were then used as input to a naive Bayes classifier. The Morisita-Horn index was used to measure how similar the thyroid and blood repertoires were. TCRdb reworked the public reads: Q25 trimming with fastp, MiXCR clone assembly, productive beta chains retained. Rows with one shared CDR3 protein collapse into an entry with the most common genes and DNA. TCRdb, not the original authors, processed these V and J calls. The sample yields around 1.1 million distinct CDR3 sequences; less than 45% were counted once. Roughly 10% of the sample goes to the ten largest clones.

This receptor was taken from an adult man with Graves' hyperthyroidism. The chain couples TRBV6-5 to TRBJ2-7; the D segment may tentatively be TRBD1 or TRBD2, each giving 5 matched bases. The specimen was peripheral blood or thyroid tissue (not recorded which). In nucleotide form, the sequence is TGTGCCAGCAGGGAAGAGGGGCGCTCCTACGAGCAGTACTTC. This is translated as CASREEGRSYEQYF.